This entry lists 28 T cell receptor beta chains sequenced from one sample in a study of cytomegalovirus exposure and HLA in healthy donors. With 60 Vbeta and 13 Jbeta primers, the PCR was carried out. Sequencing was performed with immunoSEQ multiplex PCR; in TCRdb, only in-frame clones are kept and a portion is missing. The sample gives some 130,000 clones, around three quarters of which show up once; about 4.4% is in the top ten. The specimen sequenced was PBMCs. The receptors originated from a man aged 30 to 45 in good health.

The V call is TRBV27, the J call TRBJ1-2, with 9 bases fitting TRBD1. Germline CDR1 and CDR2: MNHEY and SMNVEV (reference sequence). This CDR3 has 15 amino acids. V trimming: 1 base; J trimming: 8 bases; junction bases outside the gene matches: 8. CDR3 amino acids: CASSLFRGTGNGYTF. The DNA of the CDR3 is TGTGCCAGCAGTTTATTCCGGGGGACAGGGAACGGCTACACCTTC.

The chain carries TRBV23-1 and TRBJ2-1; D may be TRBD2 (6 bases). TRBV23-1 is recorded as an ORF, its role being uncertain. There are 15 residues in the CDR3. Trimming left V 0 bases short and J 4 bases short, with 10 bases between. CDR3 sequence: CASSQSTRRYNEQFF. CDR3 sequence (DNA): TGCGCCAGCAGTCAATCGACTAGGAGGTACAATGAGCAGTTCTTC.

This chain links TRBV5-1 with TRBJ2-1; the match to TRBD2 covers 7 bases. The CDR3 contains 18 residues. The germline V gene encodes CDR1 SGHRS and CDR2 YFSETQ. V shed 3 bases and J 4 bases; nucleotides not matched to a gene: 16. The CDR3 protein is CASSSRGGGAPRYNEQFF. For the CDR3, the DNA is TGCGCCAGCAGCTCCCGTGGGGGAGGGGCCCCTCGGTACAATGAGCAGTTCTTC.

The gene calls are TRBV10-3 and TRBJ2-1; D possibly corresponds to TRBD1 (5 bases). CDR3 length: 14 residues. Germline CDR1 and CDR2: ENHRY and SYGVKD. V gave up 3 bases and J gave up 8 bases, with 14 bases separating them. This CDR3 reads CAISDSQGSDEQFF. In DNA, the CDR3 is TGTGCCATCAGTGACTCCCAGGGCAGCGATGAGCAGTTCTTC.

As to this clone: A junction end diverges from the germline sequence, so it may reflect a read error. The J gene is TRBJ1-1, the V gene TRBV7-9, with D uncertain. This CDR3 contains 13 residues. Germline V gives CDR1 SEHNR, CDR2 FQNEAQ (reference sequence). CDR3 DNA: TGTTCCAGCAACGGACGGGAGAACACTGAAGCTTTCTTT. Translating it yields CSSNGRENTEAFF. The full variable domain, its missing parts supplied by reference TRBV7-9 and TRBJ1-1, is DTGVSQNPRHKITKRGQNVTFRCDPISEHNRLYWYRQTLGQGPEFLTYFQNEAQLEKSRLLSDRFSAERPKGSFSTLEIQRTEQGDSAMYLCSSNGRENTEAFFGQGTRLTVV.

Only one count was recorded for this clone. The chain combines TRBV5-4 with TRBJ2-3; 7 nucleotides line up with TRBD2. This CDR3 has 15 amino acids. Germline V gene sequence: CDR1 SGHNT, CDR2 YYREEE (reference sequence). The V and J ends lost 4 bases and 1 base, in that order; junction bases with no gene match: 6. The DNA for the CDR3 is TGTGCCAGCAGCAGGACTAGTATGGGCACAGATACGCAGTATTTT. This codes for CASSRTSMGTDTQYF.

This clone came up a few times. V and J are TRBV4-1 and TRBJ1-4, with 10 positions matching TRBD1. Per germline, CDR1 MGHRA and CDR2 YSYEKL. This CDR3 spans 14 amino acids. V trimming: 4 bases; J trimming: 6 bases; junction bases outside the gene matches: 2. DNA for the CDR3: TGCGCCAGCAGCCTCGGGACAGGGGATGAAAAACTGTTTTTT. Amino acids: CASSLGTGDEKLFF.

For this clone: The identical CDR3 is also encoded by other nucleotide sequences in the sample. The chain joins TRBV6-5 to TRBJ1-5; TRBD1 might be the D (5 bases). The CDR3 covers 14 residues. V was clipped by 2 bases and J by 4 bases, with 9 bases between them. Germline V gene sequence: CDR1 MNHEY, CDR2 SVGAGI. CDR3 in DNA: TGTGCCAGCAGTTACGCTCGGGGGAATCAGCCCCAGCATTTT. Protein product: CASSYARGNQPQHF.

This clone has only one observation. The chain recombines TRBV7-3 with TRBJ2-1; D possibly corresponds to TRBD2 (6 bases). The length of the CDR3 is 14 residues. CDR1 is SGHTA, CDR2 FQGTGA, per germline. The V gene lost 5 bases and the J gene lost 8 bases, with 16 bases spanning the gap. CDR3 nucleotides: TGTGCCAGCAGCCCCTGGCGGGACGGCGATGAGCAGTTCTTC. Residues: CASSPWRDGDEQFF.

The rearrangement uses TRBV7-9 and TRBJ2-1; perhaps TRBD2 as D (5 bases). Between the trimmed V and J ends, which lost 6 bases and 2 bases, there was a span of 14 bases. The V gene's germline CDR1 is SEHNR and CDR2 FQNEAQ (reference sequence). The CDR3 is 15 residues long. The CDR3 protein is CASSRGKDPYNEQFF. CDR3 coding DNA: TGTGCCAGCAGTCGGGGAAAGGACCCCTACAATGAGCAGTTCTTC.

The V gene is TRBV29-1, the J gene TRBJ1-1, with D perhaps TRBD1 (6 bases). This CDR3 has 14 amino acids. Trimming removed 5 bases at V and 0 bases at J, with 13 bases between. Germline values: CDR1 SQVTM, CDR2 ANQGSEA. The CDR3 nucleotides are TGCAGCGTTCGATTTCAGGGGTTGAACACTGAAGCTTTCTTT. This codes for CSVRFQGLNTEAFF.

This clone is a singleton in its sample. The rearrangement joins TRBV5-1 to TRBJ2-7; 7 nucleotides match TRBD2. CDR1 is SGHRS and CDR2 is YFSETQ in the germline V gene. The CDR3 totals 14 residues. J lost 3 bases, V lost 2 bases, and 5 bases had no gene match. CDR3 DNA: TGCGCCAGCAGCTTAGGAGGGACTAACTACGAGCAGTACTTC. It translates to CASSLGGTNYEQYF.

Details on this clone: At one end, the junction sequence differs from germline, possibly due to a read error. This chain uses TRBV7-9 with TRBJ2-1, with D perhaps TRBD1 (5 bases). The germline gives CDR1 SEHNR, CDR2 FQNEAQ (reference sequence). The CDR3 contains 16 residues. CDR3 amino acids: CSSSLRQVGDYNEQFF. CDR3 nucleotide sequence: TGTTCCAGCAGCTTAAGGCAGGTAGGGGACTACAATGAGCAGTTCTTC.

The table lists this clone with a few counts. This chain uses TRBV27 with TRBJ2-5; unclear D gene. The CDR3 is 12 residues long. The V gene lost 10 bases and the J gene lost 4 bases, with 13 bases spanning the gap. CDR1 and CDR2 from the germline V gene are MNHEY and SMNVEV (reference sequence). CDR3 bases: TGTGCCACCCGCGGAACTACAGAGACCCAGTACTTC. Protein sequence: CATRGTTETQYF.

This chain joins TRBV28 and TRBJ2-1, with D maybe TRBD2 (7 bases). Germline V lookup: CDR1 MDHEN, CDR2 SYDVKM. The CDR3 sequence is 19 residues long. Trimming took off 5 bases at V and 9 bases at J, with 32 bases between the two ends. The CDR3 nucleotides are TGTGCCAGCAGTCTCCGAGAGGCCAAAATCGGCGGGAGAGGGGGTGAGCAGTTCTTC. It codes for CASSLREAKIGGRGGEQFF.

The V call is TRBV19, the J call TRBJ2-1, with D tentatively TRBD1 (6 bases). Germline V CDR1 and CDR2: LNHDA, SQIVND (reference sequence). The ends were cut back, 3 bases at V and 10 bases at J, with 19 bases in the middle. The CDR3 sequence is 15 residues long. CDR3 sequence (DNA): TGTGCCAGTAGTATTCCCGGGACACCCTATGGAGAGCAGTTCTTC. Protein product: CASSIPGTPYGEQFF.

J is TRBJ2-2 and V is TRBV6-1; TRBD1 is a possible D gene (5 bases). Trimming took off 4 bases at V and 4 bases at J, with 16 bases between the two ends. The CDR3 consists of 16 residues. Per the germline V gene, CDR1 is MNHNS and CDR2 is SASEGT. CDR3 protein: CASSVFGASSTGELFF. DNA of the CDR3: TGTGCCAGCAGTGTTTTTGGGGCAAGTTCCACCGGGGAGCTGTTTTTT.

V gene TRBV19 combines with J gene TRBJ2-5, with a tentative D call TRBD1 (6 bases). From germline, CDR1 is LNHDA and CDR2 SQIVND (reference sequence). The V end was cut by 3 bases, the J end by 1 base, with 15 bases between. There are 16 residues in the CDR3. CDR3 sequence reads: CASSMSTGYVQETQYF. The DNA for the CDR3 is TGTGCCAGTAGTATGAGCACAGGGTACGTCCAAGAGACCCAGTACTTC.

V and J are TRBV18 and TRBJ2-7; 12 bases are shared with TRBD2. Germline-derived CDR1 and CDR2 are KGHSH and LQKENI. The ends lost 0 bases at V and 5 bases at J; junction bases unmatched: 2. This CDR3 contains 15 residues. The CDR3 sequence is CASSPPLAGGHEQYF. As DNA, the CDR3 is TGTGCCAGCTCACCACCCCTAGCGGGAGGGCACGAGCAGTACTTC.

The rearrangement links TRBV18 to TRBJ2-5; 11 bases agree with TRBD1. Gene TRBJ2-7 matches the end of the DNA better, so the J call may be wrong. Germline CDR1 reads KGHSH; CDR2 reads LQKENI. The CDR3 runs to 16 residues. The CDR3 spells CASSPRAGQGGGEQYF. CDR3 in DNA: TGTGCCAGCTCACCACGCGCGGGACAGGGGGGTGGCGAGCAGTACTTC.

The rearrangement joins TRBV9 to TRBJ2-1, with D perhaps matching TRBD2 (6 bases). V was shortened by 0 bases and J by 2 bases, with 9 bases between the two germline ends. The CDR3 spans 15 residues. Germline V gives CDR1 SGDLS, CDR2 YYNGEE. Here the CDR3 reads CASSVEGTPYNEQFF. CDR3 nucleotides: TGTGCCAGCAGCGTAGAAGGGACTCCCTACAATGAGCAGTTCTTC.

The chain combines TRBV28 with TRBJ2-5, with a weak D call TRBD2 (6 bases). The V end was cut by 8 bases, the J end by 1 base, with 23 bases between. The CDR3 has 17 amino acids. Germline CDR1 is MDHEN and CDR2 is SYDVKM. CDR3 protein: CASVGAVGGGAQETQYF. The DNA for the CDR3 is TGTGCCAGCGTCGGCGCGGTCGGGGGTGGGGCCCAAGAGACCCAGTACTTC.

The gene calls are TRBV28 and TRBJ2-1; 8 bases are a match to TRBD2. With 2 bases clipped from V and 0 bases from J, the junction kept 6 bases outside the gene matches. The CDR3 totals 17 residues. The germline gives CDR1 MDHEN, CDR2 SYDVKM. In nucleotides, the CDR3 is TGTGCCAGCAGTTTAGGACTGAGCGGGAGCTCCTACAATGAGCAGTTCTTC. It encodes CASSLGLSGSSYNEQFF.

This clone was found a few times. The chain joins TRBV18 to TRBJ2-1; D is possibly TRBD2 (5 bases). This CDR3 is 13 amino acids long. Germline lookup yields CDR1 KGHSH and CDR2 LQKENI. V lost 3 bases and J 6 bases, leaving 9 bases between the germline ends. The CDR3 sequence: CASSPGSGNEQFF. In nucleotides, the CDR3 is TGTGCCAGCTCACCGGGGAGCGGCAATGAGCAGTTCTTC. The entire variable domain, with the rest obtained from reference TRBV18 and TRBJ2-1, is as follows: NAGVMQNPRHLVRRRGQEARLRCSPMKGHSHVYWYRQLPEEGLKFMVYLQKENIIDESGMPKERFSAEFPKEGPSILRIQQVVRGDSAAYFCASSPGSGNEQFFGPGTRLTVL.

Concerning this clone: A read error may account for a junction end that differs from germline. V and J are TRBV7-3 and TRBJ2-3, with 8 positions matching TRBD2. The germline gives CDR1 SGHTA, CDR2 FQGTGA. The length of the CDR3 is 16 residues. This chain's CDR3 is CASSEFSGASTDAQYF. CDR3 in DNA: TGTGCCAGCAGCGAGTTTAGCGGGGCTAGCACAGATGCGCAGTATTTT.

A word on this clone: Germline is not matched at one junction end, which may reflect a read error. The gene calls are TRBV7-9 and TRBJ2-7, with 9 nucleotides matching TRBD2. Germline CDR1 and CDR2: SEHNR and FQNEAQ (reference sequence). The CDR3 is 16 amino acids. CDR3 sequence: CSSSLGRREGLDEQYF. The DNA for the CDR3 is TGTTCCAGCAGCTTAGGCCGGCGGGAGGGCCTCGACGAGCAGTACTTC. The variable domain in full, with the rest retrieved from reference TRBV7-9 and TRBJ2-7, is DTGVSQNPRHKITKRGQNVTFRCDPISEHNRLYWYRQTLGQGPEFLTYFQNEAQLEKSRLLSDRFSAERPKGSFSTLEIQRTEQGDSAMYLCSSSLGRREGLDEQYFGPGTRLTVT.

J is TRBJ2-3 and V is TRBV9, with TRBD2 identical over 9 bases. The CDR3 runs 14 residues. Germline CDR1 and CDR2: SGDLS and YYNGEE. Trimming removed 1 base from V and 4 bases from J; junction bases left unmatched: 1. CDR3 bases: TGTGCCAGCAGCGTAAGCGGGAGGTCAGATACGCAGTATTTT. Amino acids: CASSVSGRSDTQYF.

The V call is TRBV30, the J call TRBJ2-1; D possibly corresponds to TRBD2 (5 bases). The V and J ends lost 5 bases and 10 bases respectively, with 15 bases between them. The CDR3 sequence is 12 residues long. Germline values: CDR1 GTSNPN, CDR2 SVGIG (reference sequence). The CDR3 DNA reads as TGTGCCTGGGCCAGACTTCGAGGGGAGCAGTTCTTC. Residues: CAWARLRGEQFF.